The clone carrying this T cell receptor (beta chain) was seen repeatedly, ten times or more. No antigen is known for it. This CDR3 has 16 amino acids. Germline values: CDR1 SGHTA, CDR2 FQGTGA. Trimming stripped 1 base from V and 2 bases from J, with 12 bases between. This sample was included in a study of T-cell memory formation after mild COVID-19. Study outcomes and limitations: Pre-infection memory carried some responding clones, suggesting that cross-reactive memory joined.

TCRdb ran MiXCR on the 5' RACE reads and lists one entry per CDR3 protein. This sample yields roughly 190,000 distinct CDR3 sequences, of which approximately 16% are seen a single time; 2.4% belongs to the top ten. The J gene is TRBJ2-1, the V gene TRBV7-3; perhaps TRBD2 as D (6 bases). Material: PBMCs or a T cell subset sorted from them (not recorded which). The receptor's source is an adult woman who had mild COVID-19 (a few samples of this study predate the infection). Cell type and time point are not known. CDR3 coding DNA: TGTGCCAGCAGCTTAAGGGCGGGGACTGCCTACAATGAGCAGTTCTTC. This gives the protein CASSLRAGTAYNEQFF.